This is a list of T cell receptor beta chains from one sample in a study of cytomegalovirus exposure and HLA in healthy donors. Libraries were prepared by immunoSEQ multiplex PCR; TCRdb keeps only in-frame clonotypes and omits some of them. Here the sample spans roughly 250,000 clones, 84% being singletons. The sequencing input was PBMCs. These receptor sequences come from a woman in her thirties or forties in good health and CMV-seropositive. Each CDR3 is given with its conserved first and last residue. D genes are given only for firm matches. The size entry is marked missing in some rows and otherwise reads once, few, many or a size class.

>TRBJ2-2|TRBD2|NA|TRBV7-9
CASSLRTSGSAGELFF
TGTGCCAGCAGCCTTAGGACTAGCGGGAGCGCCGGGGAGCTGTTTTTT
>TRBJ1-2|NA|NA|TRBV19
CASSKRPGYTF
TGTGCCAGTAGTAAGAGGCCCGGCTACACCTTC
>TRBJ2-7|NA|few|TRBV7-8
CASSQREGAYEQYF
TGTGCCAGCAGTCAAAGGGAGGGGGCCTACGAGCAGTACTTC
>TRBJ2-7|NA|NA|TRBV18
CASSLSSYEQYF
TGTGCCAGCTCCCTTAGCTCCTACGAGCAGTACTTC
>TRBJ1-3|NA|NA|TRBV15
CATSSQEGLSSGNTIYF
TGTGCCACCAGCAGCCAAGAGGGACTGAGCTCTGGAAACACCATATATTTT
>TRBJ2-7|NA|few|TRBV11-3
CASSPRGRGTYEQYF
TGTGCCAGCAGCCCAAGAGGCAGAGGAACCTACGAGCAGTACTTC
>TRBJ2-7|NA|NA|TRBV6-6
CASSLTSSYEQYF
TGTGCCAGCAGCCTTACAAGCTCCTACGAGCAGTACTTC
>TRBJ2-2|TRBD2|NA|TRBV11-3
CASSSTSGRGRELFF
TGTGCCAGCAGCTCGACTAGCGGGAGGGGGCGGGAGCTGTTTTTT
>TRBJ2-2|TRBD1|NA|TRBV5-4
CASSWTGTGELFF
TGTGCCAGCAGCTGGACAGGGACCGGGGAGCTGTTTTTT
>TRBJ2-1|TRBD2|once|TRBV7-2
CASSLAPTGLAGGRNEQFF
TGTGCCAGCAGCTTAGCCCCCACGGGACTAGCGGGAGGACGGAATGAGCAGTTCTTC
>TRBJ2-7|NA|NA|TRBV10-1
CAMPHRGNCGGAYEQYF
TGCGCCATGCCCCACAGGGGGAACTGCGGGGGCGCCTACGAGCAGTACTTC
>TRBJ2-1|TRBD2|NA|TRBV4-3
CASSQEGTSGNEQFF
TGCGCCAGCAGCCAAGAAGGGACTAGTGGCAATGAGCAGTTCTTC
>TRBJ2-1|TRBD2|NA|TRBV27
CASGRASGNNEQFF
TGTGCCAGCGGACGGGCTAGCGGAAACAATGAGCAGTTCTTC
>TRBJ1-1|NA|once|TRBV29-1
CSVDRGGPEAFF
TGCAGCGTTGACAGGGGTGGCCCTGAAGCTTTCTTT
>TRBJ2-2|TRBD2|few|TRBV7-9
CASSVGLAGANTGELFF
TGTGCCAGCAGCGTCGGACTAGCGGGAGCGAACACCGGGGAGCTGTTTTTT
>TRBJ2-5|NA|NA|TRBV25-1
CASRETGTLKETQYF
TGTGCCAGCAGGGAGACCGGGACTCTAAAAGAGACCCAGTACTTC
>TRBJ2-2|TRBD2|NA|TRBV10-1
CASSPTITPLAGGRNTGELFF
TGCGCCAGCAGTCCCACAATTACCCCTCTAGCGGGAGGCCGTAACACCGGGGAGCTGTTTTTT
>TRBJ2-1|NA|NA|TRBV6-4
CASSPASYNEQFF
TGTGCCAGCAGTCCTGCGTCCTACAATGAGCAGTTCTTC
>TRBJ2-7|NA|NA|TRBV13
CASSLGVVAGAGEQYF
TGTGCCAGCAGCTTAGGGGTCGTTGCGGGGGCCGGCGAGCAGTACTTC
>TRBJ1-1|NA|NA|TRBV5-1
CASSRGANTEAFF
TGCGCCAGCAGTCGGGGAGCGAACACTGAAGCTTTCTTT
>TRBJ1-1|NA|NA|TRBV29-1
CSVEGERGFLNTEAFF
TGCAGCGTTGAAGGTGAAAGGGGTTTTTTGAACACTGAAGCTTTCTTT
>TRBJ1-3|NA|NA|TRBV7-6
CASSLGAGGNTIYF
TGTGCCAGCAGCTTAGGGGCCGGAGGAAACACCATATATTTT
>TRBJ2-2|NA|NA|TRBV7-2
CASSSVGIETGELFF
TGTGCCAGCAGCTCCGTCGGGATCGAAACCGGGGAGCTGTTTTTT
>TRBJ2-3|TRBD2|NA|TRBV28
CASSFSGRTDTQYF
TGTGCCAGCAGTTTTAGCGGGAGAACAGATACGCAGTATTTT
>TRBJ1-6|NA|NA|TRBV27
CASSSAGESSPLHF
TGTGCCAGCAGTTCGGCAGGGGAAAGCTCACCCCTCCACTTT
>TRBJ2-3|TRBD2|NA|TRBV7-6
CASSIGTGGITDTQYF
TGTGCCAGCAGTATAGGAACGGGGGGGATTACAGATACGCAGTATTTT
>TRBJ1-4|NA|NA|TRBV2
CASSEDQMGLNEKLFF
TGTGCCAGCAGTGAAGATCAGATGGGCCTAAATGAAAAACTGTTTTTT
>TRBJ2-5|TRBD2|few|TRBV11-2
CASSLGTSGSVRETQYF
TGTGCCAGCAGCCTGGGGACTAGCGGGAGTGTACGGGAGACCCAGTACTTC
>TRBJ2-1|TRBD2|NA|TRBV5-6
CASSLGGSSYNEQFF
TGTGCCAGCAGCTTGGGCGGGAGCTCCTACAATGAGCAGTTCTTC
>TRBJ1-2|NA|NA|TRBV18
CASSPADTYGYTF
TGTGCCAGCTCACCAGCCGACACCTATGGCTACACCTTC
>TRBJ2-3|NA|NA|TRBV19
CASSDIGTDTQYF
TGTGCCAGTAGTGACATAGGCACAGATACGCAGTATTTT
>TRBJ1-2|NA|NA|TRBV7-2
CASSLAAPLNYGYTF
TGTGCCAGCAGCTTAGCGGCTCCCCTTAACTATGGCTACACCTTC
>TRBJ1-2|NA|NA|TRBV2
CASSEEQFYGYTF
TGTGCCAGCAGTGAAGAACAGTTCTATGGCTACACCTTC
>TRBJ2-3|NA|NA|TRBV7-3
CASSLTGGTTTDTQYF
TGTGCCAGCAGCTTAACAGGGGGGACTACCACAGATACGCAGTATTTT
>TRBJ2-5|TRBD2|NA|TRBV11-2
CASSIAGGFTLETQYF
TGTGCCAGCAGCATAGCGGGAGGGTTTACTTTGGAGACCCAGTACTTC
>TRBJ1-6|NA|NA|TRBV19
CASSARSNSPLHF
TGTGCCAGTAGTGCGAGGAGTAATTCACCCCTCCACTTT
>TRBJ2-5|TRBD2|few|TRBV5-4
CASSRTSDHRETQYF
TGTGCCAGCAGCCGAACTAGCGACCACCGAGAGACCCAGTACTTC
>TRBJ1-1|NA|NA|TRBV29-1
CSGRQQGNTEAFF
TGCAGCGGCCGCCAACAGGGGAACACTGAAGCTTTCTTT
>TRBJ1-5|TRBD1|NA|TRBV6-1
CASSDRAGQGNQPQHF
TGTGCCAGCAGTGACCGGGCGGGACAGGGGAATCAGCCCCAGCATTTT
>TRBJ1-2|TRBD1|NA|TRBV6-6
CASTRDSHYTF
TGTGCCAGCACCCGGGACAGCCACTACACCTTC
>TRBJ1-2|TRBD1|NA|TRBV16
CASSPGGSGIGRGYTF
TGTGCCAGCAGCCCAGGGGGATCTGGGATCGGGAGAGGCTACACCTTC
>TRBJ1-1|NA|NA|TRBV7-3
CASSLAENTEAFF
TGTGCCAGCAGCTTAGCGGAGAACACTGAAGCTTTCTTT
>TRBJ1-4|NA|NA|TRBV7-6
CASSLGGSNEKLFF
TGTGCCAGCAGCTTAGGGGGCTCGAATGAAAAACTGTTTTTT
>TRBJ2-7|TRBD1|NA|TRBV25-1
CASSELKGTGVEEQYF
TGTGCCAGCAGTGAATTAAAAGGGACAGGGGTGGAAGAGCAGTACTTC
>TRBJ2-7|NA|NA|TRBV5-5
CASSPGGASSYEQYF
TGTGCCAGCAGCCCTGGCGGGGCGAGCTCCTACGAGCAGTACTTC
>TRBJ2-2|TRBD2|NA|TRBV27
CASSAHGTSGSILNTGELFF
TGTGCCAGCAGTGCCCATGGGACTAGCGGGAGTATTTTGAACACCGGGGAGCTGTTTTTT
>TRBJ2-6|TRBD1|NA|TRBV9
CASSVGQGASGANVLTF
TGTGCCAGCAGCGTAGGACAGGGGGCTTCTGGGGCCAACGTCCTGACTTTC
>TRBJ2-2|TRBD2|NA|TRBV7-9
CASSLGLAGSITGELFF
TGTGCCAGCAGCTTAGGACTAGCGGGCTCCATCACCGGGGAGCTGTTTTTT
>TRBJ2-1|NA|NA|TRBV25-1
CASWGRANEQFF
TGTGCCAGCTGGGGCAGGGCGAATGAGCAGTTCTTC
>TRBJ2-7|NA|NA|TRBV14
CASTPHTVYEQYF
TGTGCCAGCACCCCACATACAGTCTACGAGCAGTACTTC
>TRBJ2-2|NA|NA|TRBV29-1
CSVGVSEGGELFF
TGCAGCGTTGGTGTCAGCGAAGGCGGGGAGCTGTTTTTT
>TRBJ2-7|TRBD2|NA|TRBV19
CASSLLAGDSYEQYF
TGTGCCAGTAGTCTACTAGCGGGAGACTCCTACGAGCAGTACTTC
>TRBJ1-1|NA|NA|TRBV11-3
CASSLRGVNTEAFF
TGTGCCAGCAGCTTACGGGGGGTGAACACTGAAGCTTTCTTT